This T cell receptor beta chain was documented in a study of blood T cell repertoires in COVID-19. Study-level information: From the United States, Italy and Spain came samples of acute and convalescent COVID-19. PBMCs, B-cell-depleted T cells, or T cells provided the cDNA or gDNA that made up the material.

Original handling: Estimation of nucleated cell counts relied on the amplification of reference gene primers. Method: immunoSEQ multiplex PCR; TCRdb's copy keeps in-frame clones and lacks some. V, J and clone size are taken as reported in that table, and D and trimming were inferred from the DNA itself. The sample has more than 300,000 clones; around 89% are singletons. Source material: peripheral blood. The TCR sequence derives from a man between 18 and 35 years old who had recovered from COVID-19.

The CDR3 loop is CASSPPRGAGGSGEQYF. DNA for the CDR3: TGTGCCAGCTCACCACCGAGGGGTGCGGGAGGTAGTGGAGAGCAGTACTTC. This chain joins TRBV18 and TRBJ2-7; 8 bases line up with TRBD2. The CDR3 runs to 17 residues. Trimming took 0 bases from V and 7 from J; bases not matched to a gene: 14. The germline CDR1 and CDR2 sequences are KGHSH and LQKENI.